The 28 T cell receptor beta chains listed next were all sequenced from one sample in a study of regulatory T cells in long-lasting Graves disease. HTBI primers from iRepertoire and Arm-PCR of CDR3 regions yielded the TCR beta libraries. One entry per CDR3 protein results from TCRdb running MiXCR on the multiplex PCR reads. Of about 660,000 distinct CDR3 sequences in the sample, around 30% were seen once. This sample's time point: persistent/refractory GD, antithyroid drugs over 5 years with positive TRAb. RNA extracted from PBMCs served as the sequencing template. Sequenced material: peripheral blood mononuclear cells (PBMCs), taken when the disease was refractory, from a patient treated with antithyroid drugs. The receptors shown here come from a female donor with Graves disease.

This clonotype was seen a few times. The V and J genes are TRBV11-2 and TRBJ2-7; D might be TRBD1 (5 bases). The V and J ends lost 0 bases and 2 bases respectively, with 8 bases between them. Germline V gives CDR1 SGHAT, CDR2 FQNNGV. The CDR3 runs to 14 residues. This CDR3 reads CASSLDGAPYEQYF. The DNA of the CDR3 is TGTGCCAGCAGCTTAGATGGGGCCCCCTACGAGCAGTACTTC.

The chain combines TRBV20-1 with TRBJ1-2; TRBD1 is a possible D gene (6 bases). CDR3 size: 16 residues. V lost 0 bases and J lost 4, with 18 bases in between. The germline gives CDR1 DFQATT, CDR2 SNEGSKA (reference sequence). The CDR3 DNA is TGCAGTGCTAGAGAAGGGCAGGGGCAAAGAAGCTATGGCTACACCTTC. The encoded protein is CSAREGQGQRSYGYTF.

This clonotype has only a few counts. The V call is TRBV7-3, the J call TRBJ1-5; D may be TRBD1 (5 bases). This CDR3 is built from 15 residues. CDR1 is SGHTA and CDR2 is FQGTGA in the germline V gene. The ends were cut back, 4 bases at V and 5 bases at J, with 15 bases in the middle. The CDR3 loop reads CASSSTGSADQPQHF. As DNA, the CDR3 is TGTGCCAGCAGCTCTACAGGCTCCGCGGATCAGCCCCAGCATTTT.

As DNA, the CDR3 is TGTGCCACCAGCAGAACTTGGGAACAGCCCCAGCATTTT. It yields the protein CATSRTWEQPQHF. The chain carries TRBV15 and TRBJ1-5; no firm D call. Trimming took 2 bases from V and 7 from J, leaving 9 bases between them. Looked up from germline, CDR1 is LNHNV and CDR2 is YYDKDF (reference sequence). This CDR3 region has 13 residues.

The sample holds a few counts of this clonotype. The rearrangement joins TRBV19 to TRBJ1-5; 7 nucleotides match TRBD1. From germline, CDR1 is LNHDA and CDR2 SQIVND (reference sequence). V trimming: 2 bases; J trimming: 7 bases; junction bases outside the gene matches: 8. The CDR3 is 15 residues long. CDR3 nucleotides: TGTGCCAGTAGTATAAGGGGGCCAATGAAGCAGCCCCAGCATTTT. Its translation: CASSIRGPMKQPQHF.

This clonotype was observed at least ten times. The rearrangement links TRBV7-3 to TRBJ2-7; D may be TRBD1 (6 bases). Germline V gene sequence: CDR1 SGHTA, CDR2 FQGTGA. V dropped 2 bases and J dropped 2 bases, with 10 bases sitting between them. The CDR3 runs 14 residues. The CDR3 coding sequence is TGTGCCAGCAGCTTAGGTGCAGGGGCCTACGAGCAGTACTTC. This codes for CASSLGAGAYEQYF. The whole variable domain, filled in from reference TRBV7-3 and TRBJ2-7, reads GAGVSQTPSNKVTEKGKYVELRCDPISGHTALYWYRQSLGQGPEFLIYFQGTGAADDSGLPNDRFFAVRPEGSVSTLKIQRTERGDSAVYLCASSLGAGAYEQYFGPGTRLTVT.

The V gene is TRBV25-1, the J gene TRBJ2-7; D gene unclear. This CDR3 is built from 15 residues. Deletions cut 2 bases from V and 3 bases from J, with 14 bases between. Germline CDR1 and CDR2: MGHDK and SYGVNS. CDR3 sequence reads: CASSEGQATYYEQYF. In DNA form, the CDR3 reads TGTGCCAGCAGTGAAGGTCAGGCGACATACTACGAGCAGTACTTC.

The J gene is TRBJ1-1, the V gene TRBV7-2; D is undetermined. CDR3 length equals 15 residues. V dropped 4 bases and J dropped 4 bases, with 16 bases sitting between them. Per germline, CDR1 SGHTA and CDR2 FQGNSA. CDR3: CASSSVRAFGTEAFF. The CDR3 DNA is TGTGCCAGCAGCTCAGTGAGGGCGTTTGGCACTGAAGCTTTCTTT.

The rearrangement links TRBV19 to TRBJ2-7; D perhaps matches TRBD1 (6 bases). The CDR3 is 16 amino acids. Trimming left V 2 bases short and J 3 bases short, with 17 bases between. Germline V lookup: CDR1 LNHDA, CDR2 SQIVND (reference sequence). CDR3 bases: TGTGCCAGTAGTATACGAGGACAGCCCGAATTCTACGAGCAGTACTTC. It codes for CASSIRGQPEFYEQYF.

This chain joins TRBV6-2 or TRBV6-3 and TRBJ1-1, with D unclear. The CDR3 length is 13 residues. Trimming shortened V by 1 base and J by 5 bases, and 8 bases separated the two germline ends. CDR1 and CDR2 (germline): MNHEY, SVGEGT. DNA for the CDR3: TGTGCCAGCAGTTACTTCGTCTTAACTGAAGCTTTCTTT. Translation: CASSYFVLTEAFF.

The chain is built from TRBV6-9 and TRBJ2-2; D not resolved. V lost 3 bases, J lost 4 bases, and 15 bases lay in between. This CDR3 spans 16 amino acids. Per the germline V gene, CDR1 is MNHGY and CDR2 is SVAAGI. CDR3 in amino acids: CASSYSSSRGTGELFF. The CDR3 DNA reads TGTGCCAGCAGTTACTCTTCATCACGAGGCACCGGGGAGCTGTTTTTT.

This rearrangement joins TRBV11-2 to TRBJ2-2; D remains ambiguous. This CDR3 is built from 15 residues. Germline V gene data show CDR1 as SGHAT and CDR2 as FQNNGV. V shed 5 bases and J shed 1 base, with 11 bases lying between them. DNA for the CDR3: TGTGCCAGCAGCCCCTTAACGGGGAACACCGGGGAGCTGTTTTTT. Translation gives CASSPLTGNTGELFF.

This clonotype was detected a few times. The chain couples TRBV6-5 to TRBJ2-7, with a tentative D call TRBD2 (6 bases). This CDR3 comprises 17 residues. Looked up from germline, CDR1 is MNHEY and CDR2 is SVGAGI. Trimming took off 2 bases at V and 1 base at J, with 18 bases between the two ends. In DNA, the CDR3 is TGTGCCAGCAGTTACGAAGTAGCGGTGAAAAGATCCTACGAGCAGTACTTC. Residues: CASSYEVAVKRSYEQYF.

This clonotype has just a few counts. CDR3 region: CASSRDGEKLFF. CDR3 nucleotides: TGTGCCAGCAGCAGGGATGGGGAAAAACTGTTTTTT. V and J are TRBV6-1 and TRBJ1-4; TRBD1 is a possible D gene (5 bases). The V end was cut by 6 bases, the J end by 8 bases, with 10 bases between. Germline V gene lookup returns CDR1 MNHNS and CDR2 SASEGT. The CDR3 runs 12 residues.

The chain recombines TRBV18 with TRBJ2-7; D perhaps matches TRBD2 (5 bases). The CDR3 totals 15 residues. Trimming cost V 5 bases and J 3 bases, with 17 bases left between them. Germline V gene sequence: CDR1 KGHSH, CDR2 LQKENI. CDR3 in DNA: TGTGCCAGCTCAGGTGGTCCAGGAGGTTTCTACGAGCAGTACTTC. It yields the protein CASSGGPGGFYEQYF.

The rearrangement uses TRBV6-2 or TRBV6-3 and TRBJ2-7; TRBD1 aligns across 7 bases. After removal of 2 bases from V and 0 bases from J, the junction contained 7 bases not matched to a gene. In germline, CDR1 is MNHEY, CDR2 SVGEGT. The CDR3 has 16 amino acids. CDR3 in DNA: TGTGCCAGCAGTTACCCAGACAGGGCTAGCTCCTACGAGCAGTACTTC. Its translation: CASSYPDRASSYEQYF.

This clonotype turned up a few times. The gene calls are TRBV4-1 and TRBJ1-1; D gene ambiguous. There are 13 residues in the CDR3. The germline V gene encodes CDR1 MGHRA and CDR2 YSYEKL. The V end lost 6 bases, the J end lost 3 bases, and 11 bases lay between the germline ends. The CDR3 nucleotides read TGCGCCAGCAGGTATATTGGGGACACTGAAGCTTTCTTT. It is translated as CASRYIGDTEAFF.

The table lists this clonotype with a few counts. The chain has TRBV3-1 and TRBJ2-7; D is unresolved. This CDR3 comprises 13 residues. V dropped 4 bases and J dropped 3 bases, with 10 bases sitting between them. Germline V gives CDR1 LGHDT, CDR2 YNNKEL (reference sequence). Here the CDR3 reads CASSPSPFYEQYF. The CDR3 DNA reads TGTGCCAGCAGCCCTTCCCCTTTCTACGAGCAGTACTTC.

The V and J genes are TRBV18 and TRBJ1-1, with 8 bases identical to TRBD1. Unmatched junction bases numbered 5, after V lost 4 bases and J lost 1 base. Germline values: CDR1 KGHSH, CDR2 LQKENI. This CDR3 contains 15 residues. The CDR3 protein is CASSRTGSENTEAFF. The CDR3 nucleotides read TGTGCCAGCTCACGGACAGGGAGTGAGAACACTGAAGCTTTCTTT.

In nucleotides, the CDR3 is TGTGCCAGCAGCTTAGTGCAGGGTCCTGGTCTTTCGAAAGCTTTCTTT. This encodes CASSLVQGPGLSKAFF. The chain combines TRBV7-9 with TRBJ1-1; a possible D gene is TRBD1 (5 bases). Trimming cost V 1 base and J 9 bases, with 21 bases left between them. This CDR3 has 16 amino acids. Germline values: CDR1 SEHNR, CDR2 FQNEAQ (reference sequence).

This clonotype was observed a few times. This rearrangement joins TRBV6-2 or TRBV6-3 to TRBJ1-5, with D tentatively TRBD1 (6 bases). This CDR3 is 17 amino acids long. The V end was cut by 0 bases, the J end by 0 bases, with 12 bases between. Germline V gene sequence: CDR1 MNHEY, CDR2 SVGEGT. The CDR3 loop is CASSYSRGLGSNQPQHF. The CDR3 DNA follows: TGTGCCAGCAGTTACTCAAGGGGGTTGGGTAGCAATCAGCCCCAGCATTTT.

The J gene is TRBJ2-7, the V gene TRBV27; D possibly corresponds to TRBD2 (5 bases). Germline-derived CDR1 and CDR2 are MNHEY and SMNVEV (reference sequence). Between the trimmed V and J ends, which lost 3 bases and 1 base, there was a span of 10 bases. This CDR3 is built from 14 residues. The CDR3 DNA follows: TGTGCCAGCAGTTTGGGAGTACATTCCTACGAGCAGTACTTC. Protein product: CASSLGVHSYEQYF.

A few counts support this clonotype. J is TRBJ1-1 and V is TRBV2; D not resolved. The CDR3 is made up of 14 amino acids. The V gene's germline CDR1 is SNHLY and CDR2 FYNNEI. Trimming stripped 2 bases from V and 0 bases from J, with 7 bases between. This CDR3 reads CASSELGMNTEAFF. CDR3 DNA sequence: TGTGCCAGCAGTGAATTAGGAATGAACACTGAAGCTTTCTTT.

V and J are TRBV9 and TRBJ2-1; a possible D gene is TRBD2 (6 bases). V dropped 1 base and J dropped 10 bases, with 24 bases sitting between them. The CDR3 runs 17 residues. Germline CDR1 and CDR2: SGDLS and YYNGEE. Here the CDR3 reads CASSVTSDAWGVGEQFF. The CDR3 nucleotides read TGTGCCAGCAGCGTAACCTCCGACGCTTGGGGGGTCGGAGAGCAGTTCTTC. The complete variable domain, with remaining parts taken from reference TRBV9 and TRBJ2-1, reads DSGVTQTPKHLITATGQRVTLRCSPRSGDLSVYWYQQSLDQGLQFLIQYYNGEERAKGNILERFSAQQFPDLHSELNLSSLELGDSALYFCASSVTSDAWGVGEQFFGPGTRLTVL.

This clonotype has at least ten counts. V gene TRBV2 combines with J gene TRBJ2-7; 15 nucleotides line up with TRBD2. This CDR3 spans 17 amino acids. CDR1 SNHLY and CDR2 FYNNEI come from the germline V gene. The junction had 8 bases not matched to a gene; V was cut back by 6 bases and J by 2 bases. CDR3: CASSWTSGRARTYEQYF. DNA of the CDR3: TGTGCCAGCAGCTGGACTAGCGGGAGGGCTAGAACCTACGAGCAGTACTTC.

The chain joins TRBV11-2 to TRBJ1-4; D ambiguous. Germline assignment: CDR1 SGHAT and CDR2 FQNNGV. V gave up 1 base and J gave up 6 bases, with 6 bases separating them. The CDR3 extends over 13 amino acids. CDR3 DNA sequence: TGTGCCAGCAGCTTAGGGGAACATGAAAAACTGTTTTTT. As protein: CASSLGEHEKLFF.

In its sample, this clonotype was seen a few times. The chain recombines TRBV2 with TRBJ2-7, with no clear D. Trimming removed 5 bases at V and 5 bases at J, with 10 bases between. CDR1 is SNHLY and CDR2 is FYNNEI in the germline V gene. The CDR3 has 12 residues. CDR3 loop: CASSLTWDEQYF. CDR3 DNA sequence: TGTGCCAGCAGTTTGACATGGGACGAGCAGTACTTC. Drawing the rest from reference TRBV2 and TRBJ2-7, the complete variable domain is EPEVTQTPSHQVTQMGQEVILRCVPISNHLYFYWYRQILGQKVEFLVSFYNNEISEKSEIFDDQFSVERPDGSNFTLKIRSTKLEDSAMYFCASSLTWDEQYFGPGTRLTVT.

This chain uses TRBV12-3 or TRBV12-4 with TRBJ1-5; tentatively, D is TRBD1 (6 bases). V lost 7 bases and J 7 bases, leaving 17 bases between the germline ends. The CDR3 has 14 residues. The CDR3 loop is CASTSAGAGQPQHF. In DNA, the CDR3 is TGTGCCAGCACCTCCGCAGGGGCAGGACAGCCCCAGCATTTT.